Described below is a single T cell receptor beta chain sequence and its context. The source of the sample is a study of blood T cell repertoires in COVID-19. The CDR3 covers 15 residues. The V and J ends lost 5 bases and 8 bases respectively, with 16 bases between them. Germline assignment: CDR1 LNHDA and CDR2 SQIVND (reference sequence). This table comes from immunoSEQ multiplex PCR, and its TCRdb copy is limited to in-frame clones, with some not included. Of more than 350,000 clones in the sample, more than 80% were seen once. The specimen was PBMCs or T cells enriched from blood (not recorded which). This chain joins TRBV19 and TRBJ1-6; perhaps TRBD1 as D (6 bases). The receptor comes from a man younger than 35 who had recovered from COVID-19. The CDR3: CASSPQGWADSPLHF. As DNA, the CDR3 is TGTGCCAGTAGTCCACAGGGTTGGGCCGATTCACCCCTCCACTTT.